Listed below are T cell receptor beta chains from one sample, sequenced in a study of shared clonotypes between healthy human individuals. Generated by immunoSEQ multiplex PCR, the TCRdb table keeps only in-frame clones and is missing some. The sample lists roughly 1,100,000 clones; 60% to 80% were seen once. Sequenced sample: memory CD4+ T cells sorted from blood. The receptor set was obtained from a man younger than 35 in good health. Both conserved end residues are part of each CDR3. The D gene is left open where the match is weak. Expanded clones are given a class, and other clones once, few, many or no size at all.

>TRBD1|15|TRBV11-2|NA|TRBJ2-5
CASSLVVGQQETQYF
TGTGCCAGCAGCTTAGTGGTGGGACAGCAAGAGACCCAGTACTTC
>NA|14|TRBV6-6|NA|TRBJ1-2
CASSYGRGYYGYTF
TGTGCCAGCAGTTACGGGAGGGGTTACTATGGCTACACCTTC
>NA|16|TRBV5-6|NA|TRBJ2-3
CASSLFFPSRSDTQYF
TGTGCCAGCAGCTTGTTCTTCCCTAGCCGGTCCGATACGCAGTATTTT
>NA|15|TRBV29-1|NA|TRBJ1-5
CSVEEGSSGGQPQHF
TGCAGCGTTGAAGAAGGGTCTTCGGGCGGGCAGCCCCAGCATTTT
>NA|12|TRBV30|NA|TRBJ2-7
CAWTGGAYEQYF
TGTGCCTGGACAGGTGGAGCCTACGAGCAGTACTTC
>TRBD2|13|TRBV29-1|NA|TRBJ2-5
CSVGLAGRETQYF
TGCAGCGTGGGACTAGCTGGAAGGGAGACCCAGTACTTC
>NA|14|TRBV7-2|NA|TRBJ1-2
CASSLLGEGDGYTF
TGTGCCAGCAGCTTACTCGGGGAGGGCGACGGCTACACCTTC
>NA|12|TRBV2|NA|TRBJ1-4
CASSEALRLPFF
TGTGCCAGCAGTGAAGCGCTCCGTTTGCCGTTTTTT
>TRBD2|16|TRBV5-1|NA|TRBJ2-3
CASSLPSGGAGDTQYF
TGCGCCAGCAGCTTGCCTAGCGGGGGGGCCGGAGATACGCAGTATTTT
>TRBD1|14|TRBV30|NA|TRBJ1-5
CAWSAQGSNQPQHF
TGTGCCTGGAGTGCACAGGGGAGCAATCAGCCCCAGCATTTT
>NA|14|TRBV10-1|once|TRBJ1-5
CASSSGALDQPQHF
TGCGCCAGCAGTTCAGGGGCCCTAGATCAGCCCCAGCATTTT
>TRBD1|14|TRBV6-1|NA|TRBJ2-7
CASSPGTGLYEQYF
TGTGCCAGCAGTCCCGGGACAGGGTTGTACGAGCAGTACTTC
>NA|15|TRBV2|NA|TRBJ1-6
CASSELDLPNSPLHF
TGTGCCAGCAGTGAATTGGACTTACCCAATTCACCCCTCCACTTT
>NA|13|TRBV6-1|NA|TRBJ2-3
CATQGTITDTQYF
TGTGCCACCCAAGGGACAATCACAGATACGCAGTATTTT
>NA|13|TRBV7-2|NA|TRBJ1-6
CASSLVLNSPLHF
TGTGCCAGCAGCTTAGTCCTTAACTCACCCCTCCACTTT
>NA|14|TRBV5-4|few|TRBJ1-2
CASSSTGSSYGYTF
TGTGCCAGCAGCTCCACAGGGAGTTCCTATGGCTACACCTTC
>NA|12|TRBV6-5|NA|TRBJ2-4
CASTSTKNIQYF
TGTGCCAGCACATCGACCAAAAACATTCAGTACTTC